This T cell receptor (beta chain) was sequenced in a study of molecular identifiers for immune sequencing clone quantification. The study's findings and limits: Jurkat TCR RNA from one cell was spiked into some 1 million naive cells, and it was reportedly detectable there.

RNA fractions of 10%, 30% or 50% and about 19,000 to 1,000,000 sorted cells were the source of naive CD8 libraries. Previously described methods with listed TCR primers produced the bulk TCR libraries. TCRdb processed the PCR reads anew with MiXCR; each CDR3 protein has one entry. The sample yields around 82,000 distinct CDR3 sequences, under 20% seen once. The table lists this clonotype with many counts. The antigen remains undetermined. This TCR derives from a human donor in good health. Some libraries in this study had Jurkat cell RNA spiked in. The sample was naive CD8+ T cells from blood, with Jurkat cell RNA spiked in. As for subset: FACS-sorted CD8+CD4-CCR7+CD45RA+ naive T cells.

The CDR3 DNA reads as TGTGCCTGGTGTCCCTTCGGATCCGACAGGAACACTGAAGCTTTCTTT. Its protein is CAWCPFGSDRNTEAFF. This chain uses TRBV30 with TRBJ1-1, with a weak D call TRBD1 (5 bases). This CDR3 has 16 amino acids. Germline values: CDR1 GTSNPN, CDR2 SVGIG (reference sequence). Between the trimmed V and J ends, which lost 5 bases and 1 base, there was a span of 20 bases.